This entry is about one T cell receptor beta chain. Its antigen is not identified. This record comes from a study of CD8 T cell repertoires and HIV-1 epitope variants. On the study more broadly: Separate from the cultures, 1M uncultured T cells served as baseline.

Study observations and caveats: Only beta chains were identified, marking proliferation to antigen, not function. Of eight or nine antigen-specific beta clonotypes, six appeared to cross-react with escape variants.

CDR1 and CDR2 from the germline V gene are LNHDA and SQIVND (reference sequence). CDR3 length equals 13 residues. Trimming shortened V by 6 bases and J by 5 bases, and 13 bases separated the two germline ends. Here immunoSEQ multiplex PCR was the method, and the copy in TCRdb shows in-frame clones only, minus some. This sample has about 7,000 clones; less than 75% occur once, and the top ten carry around 42%. This TCR was recovered from a male donor with HIV. Input material: cultured CD8+ T cells derived from PBMCs. The chain uses TRBV19 and TRBJ2-5, with D possibly TRBD1 on 6 matching bases. As DNA, the CDR3 is TGTGCCAGTAGCAGGGGCTATAGGGAGACCCAGTACTTC. Encoded protein: CASSRGYRETQYF.